This T cell receptor beta chain was observed in a study of Graves' ophthalmopathy and Graves' hyperthyroidism. General study results and limits: The authors also found most expanded thyroid clonotypes above 0.001 frequency in blood. The study's model predicted ophthalmopathy progression at around 70% sensitivity and 72% to 85% specificity.

Details on this clonotype: Its target is not known. A read error may explain this, as a much larger clone is one base away.

V was clipped by 1 base and J by 7 bases; unmatched bases: 4. CDR1 is SGHVS and CDR2 is FNYEAQ in the germline V gene. The CDR3 is made up of 16 amino acids. Reliance was placed on clinical symptoms, serum thyroxine, TRAb, thyroid ultrasound and orbital computed tomography for diagnosis. RNA transcripts provided the template for amplifying TCR beta CDR3 regions. First-round RT-PCR used HTBI primers; second-round multiplex PCR followed. TCRdb reprocessed the multiplex PCR reads with MiXCR, giving one entry per CDR3 protein. The table has 600,000 to 700,000 distinct CDR3 sequences, approximately 39% seen once.

Sequenced sample: peripheral blood. The TCR sequence derives from an adult man with Graves' ophthalmopathy. The V gene is TRBV7-6, the J gene TRBJ1-6, with TRBD1 matching 10 bases. The CDR3 DNA reads TGTGCCAGCAGCTTAGGGACAGGGGGTGTCAATTCACCCCTCCACTTT. It translates to CASSLGTGGVNSPLHF.